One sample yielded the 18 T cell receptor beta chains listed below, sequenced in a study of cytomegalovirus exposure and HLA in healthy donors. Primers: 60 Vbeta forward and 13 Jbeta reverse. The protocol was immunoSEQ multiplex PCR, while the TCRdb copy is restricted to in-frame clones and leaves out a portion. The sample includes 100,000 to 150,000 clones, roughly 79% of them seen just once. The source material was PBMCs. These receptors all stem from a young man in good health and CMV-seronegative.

The CDR3 DNA reads TGCGCCAGCCTTTCGACAGGGGTAAGCACTGAAGCTTTCTTT. As protein: CASLSTGVSTEAFF. V and J are TRBV5-1 and TRBJ1-1; 8 nucleotides agree with TRBD1. V lost 7 bases and J lost 4; bases outside the gene matches: 9. From germline, CDR1 is SGHRS and CDR2 YFSETQ. This CDR3 has 14 residues.

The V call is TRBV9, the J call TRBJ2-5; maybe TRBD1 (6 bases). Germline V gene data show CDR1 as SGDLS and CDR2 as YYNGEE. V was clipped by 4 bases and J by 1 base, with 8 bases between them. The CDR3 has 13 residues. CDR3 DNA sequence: TGTGCCAGCAGCCCGGACAGCCAAGAGACCCAGTACTTC. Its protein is CASSPDSQETQYF.

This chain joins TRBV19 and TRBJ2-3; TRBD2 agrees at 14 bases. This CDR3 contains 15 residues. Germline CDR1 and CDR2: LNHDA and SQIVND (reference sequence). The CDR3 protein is CGVGIGTSGGNTQYF. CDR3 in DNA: TGTGGAGTAGGGATAGGGACTAGCGGGGGTAATACGCAGTATTTT.

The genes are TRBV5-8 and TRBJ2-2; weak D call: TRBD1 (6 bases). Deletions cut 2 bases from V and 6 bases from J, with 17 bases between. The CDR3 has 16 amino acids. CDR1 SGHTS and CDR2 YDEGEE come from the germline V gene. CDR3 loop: CASSFYRDGSSGELFF. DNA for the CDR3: TGTGCCAGCAGCTTCTACAGGGACGGCTCTTCCGGGGAGCTGTTTTTT.

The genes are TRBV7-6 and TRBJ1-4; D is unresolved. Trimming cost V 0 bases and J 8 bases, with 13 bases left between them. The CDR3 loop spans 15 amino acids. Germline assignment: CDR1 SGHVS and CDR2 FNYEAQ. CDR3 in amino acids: CASSLANSINEKLFF. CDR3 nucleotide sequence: TGTGCCAGCAGCTTAGCGAATTCTATTAACGAAAAACTGTTTTTT.

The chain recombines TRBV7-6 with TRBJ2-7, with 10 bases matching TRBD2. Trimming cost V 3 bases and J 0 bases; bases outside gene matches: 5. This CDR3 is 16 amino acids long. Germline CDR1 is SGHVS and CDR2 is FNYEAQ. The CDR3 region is CASSLESSGGSYEQYF. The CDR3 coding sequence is TGTGCCAGCAGCTTGGAGTCTAGCGGGGGCTCCTACGAGCAGTACTTC.

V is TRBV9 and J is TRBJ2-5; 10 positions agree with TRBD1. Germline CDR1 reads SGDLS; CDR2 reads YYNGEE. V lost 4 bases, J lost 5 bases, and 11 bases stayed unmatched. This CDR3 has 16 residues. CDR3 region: CASSPQPGQGLETQYF. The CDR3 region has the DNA TGTGCCAGCAGCCCCCAACCGGGACAGGGGTTGGAGACCCAGTACTTC.

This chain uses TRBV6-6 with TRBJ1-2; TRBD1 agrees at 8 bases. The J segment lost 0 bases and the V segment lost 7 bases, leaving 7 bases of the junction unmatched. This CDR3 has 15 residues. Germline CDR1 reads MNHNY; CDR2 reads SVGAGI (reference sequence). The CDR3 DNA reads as TGTGCCAGCAACGACAGGGGCGACGCTAACTATGGCTACACCTTC. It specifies CASNDRGDANYGYTF.

The CDR3 DNA reads TGTGCCAGCAGTTCCCTGGGGGGGCCGGGGGTCTACAATGAGCAGTTCTTC. It encodes CASSSLGGPGVYNEQFF. This chain uses TRBV27 with TRBJ2-1; D perhaps matches TRBD2 (7 bases). The CDR3 loop spans 17 amino acids. Germline loops: CDR1 MNHEY, CDR2 SMNVEV (reference sequence). V lost 4 bases and J 3 bases, leaving 19 bases between the germline ends.

CDR3 in amino acids: CASSQDRYQPQHF. CDR3 sequence (DNA): TGCGCCAGCAGCCAAGACAGATATCAGCCCCAGCATTTT. The rearrangement uses TRBV5-1 and TRBJ1-5, with D perhaps TRBD1 (5 bases). The CDR3 spans 13 residues. V lost 4 bases and J 5 bases, leaving 10 bases between the germline ends. The germline V gene has CDR1 SGHRS and CDR2 YFSETQ.

The CDR3 region is CASGSQGLYEKLFF. The CDR3 DNA sequence: TGTGCCAGCGGATCTCAGGGGCTGTATGAAAAACTGTTTTTT. The chain couples TRBV28 to TRBJ1-4, with a weak D call TRBD1 (6 bases). CDR1 is MDHEN, CDR2 SYDVKM, per germline. This CDR3 contains 14 residues. Trimming shortened V by 8 bases and J by 6 bases, and 16 bases separated the two germline ends. Full variable domain (rest looked up from reference TRBV28 and TRBJ1-4): DVKVTQSSRYLVKRTGEKVFLECVQDMDHENMFWYRQDPGLGLRLIYFSYDVKMKEKGDIPEGYSVSREKKERFSLILESASTNQTSMYLCASGSQGLYEKLFFGSGTQLSVL.

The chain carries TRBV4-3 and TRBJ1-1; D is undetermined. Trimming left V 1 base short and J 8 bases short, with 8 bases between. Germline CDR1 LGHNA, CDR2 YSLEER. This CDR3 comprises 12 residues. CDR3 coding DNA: TGCGCCAGCAGCCAAGGACTCGGCGAAGCTTTCTTT. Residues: CASSQGLGEAFF.

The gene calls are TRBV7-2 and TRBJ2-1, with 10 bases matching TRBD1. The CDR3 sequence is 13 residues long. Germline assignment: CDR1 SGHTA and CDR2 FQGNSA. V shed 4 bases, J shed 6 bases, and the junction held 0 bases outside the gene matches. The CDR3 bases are TGTGCCAGCAGCTGGGACAGGGGCAATGAGCAGTTCTTC. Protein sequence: CASSWDRGNEQFF.

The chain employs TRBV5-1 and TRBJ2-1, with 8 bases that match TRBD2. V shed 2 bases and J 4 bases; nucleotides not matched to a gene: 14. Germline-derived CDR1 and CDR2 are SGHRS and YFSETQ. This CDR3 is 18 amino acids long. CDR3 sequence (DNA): TGCGCCAGCAGCTTCAAGGGTCGGGGAACTAGCGGATACAATGAGCAGTTCTTC. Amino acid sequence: CASSFKGRGTSGYNEQFF.

CDR3 loop: CASSTAFTNYGYTF. The DNA of the CDR3 is TGTGCCAGTAGTACCGCGTTCACTAACTATGGCTACACCTTC. The chain links TRBV19 to TRBJ1-2; D gene uncertain. CDR3 length: 14 amino acids. The V gene's germline CDR1 is LNHDA and CDR2 SQIVND (reference sequence). Trimming took 4 bases from V and 0 from J, leaving 9 bases between them.

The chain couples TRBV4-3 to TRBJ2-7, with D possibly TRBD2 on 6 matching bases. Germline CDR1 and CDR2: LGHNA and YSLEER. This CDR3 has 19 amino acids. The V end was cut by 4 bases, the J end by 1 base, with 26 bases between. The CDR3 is CASSPSTSTPGKMSYEQYF. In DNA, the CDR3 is TGCGCCAGCAGCCCGTCGACTAGTACCCCAGGGAAGATGTCCTACGAGCAGTACTTC.

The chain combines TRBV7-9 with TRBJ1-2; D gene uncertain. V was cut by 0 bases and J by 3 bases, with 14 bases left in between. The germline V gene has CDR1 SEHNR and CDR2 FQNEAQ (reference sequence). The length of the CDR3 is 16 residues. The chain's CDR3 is CASSLASEGLDYGYTF. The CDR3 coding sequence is TGTGCCAGCAGCTTAGCAAGTGAGGGCCTAGACTATGGCTACACCTTC. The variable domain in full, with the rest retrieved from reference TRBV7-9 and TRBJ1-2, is DTGVSQNPRHKITKRGQNVTFRCDPISEHNRLYWYRQTLGQGPEFLTYFQNEAQLEKSRLLSDRFSAERPKGSFSTLEIQRTEQGDSAMYLCASSLASEGLDYGYTFGSGTRLTVV.

The DNA of the CDR3 is TGTGCCAGCAGCCGGGTTGCCAATGTTAATTCACCCCTCCACTTT. This gives the protein CASSRVANVNSPLHF. The chain joins TRBV7-2 to TRBJ1-6, with D unclear. The germline CDR1 and CDR2 sequences are SGHTA and FQGNSA. CDR3 length: 15 amino acids. Between the trimmed V and J ends, which lost 5 bases and 6 bases, there was a span of 14 bases.